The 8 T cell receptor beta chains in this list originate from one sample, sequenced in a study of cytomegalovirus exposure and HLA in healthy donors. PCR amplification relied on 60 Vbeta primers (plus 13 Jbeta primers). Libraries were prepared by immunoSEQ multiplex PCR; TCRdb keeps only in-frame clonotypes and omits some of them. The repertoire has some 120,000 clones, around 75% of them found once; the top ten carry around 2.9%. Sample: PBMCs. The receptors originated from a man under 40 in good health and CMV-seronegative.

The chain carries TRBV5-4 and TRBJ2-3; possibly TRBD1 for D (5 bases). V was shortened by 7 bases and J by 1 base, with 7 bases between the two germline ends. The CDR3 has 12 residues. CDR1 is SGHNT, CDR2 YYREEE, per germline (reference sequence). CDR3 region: CASQGGTDTQYF. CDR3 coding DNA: TGTGCCAGCCAAGGGGGCACAGATACGCAGTATTTT. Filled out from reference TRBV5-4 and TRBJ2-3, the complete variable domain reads ETGVTQSPTHLIKTRGQQVTLRCSSQSGHNTVSWYQQALGQGPQFIFQYYREEENGRGNFPPRFSGLQFPNYSSELNVNALELDDSALYLCASQGGTDTQYFGPGTRLTVL.

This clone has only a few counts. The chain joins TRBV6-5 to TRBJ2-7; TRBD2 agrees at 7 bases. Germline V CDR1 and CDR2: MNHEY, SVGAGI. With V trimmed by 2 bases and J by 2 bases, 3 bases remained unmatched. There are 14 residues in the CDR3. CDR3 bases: TGTGCCAGCAGTTACGACGGACTAGCCTACGAGCAGTACTTC. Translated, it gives CASSYDGLAYEQYF.

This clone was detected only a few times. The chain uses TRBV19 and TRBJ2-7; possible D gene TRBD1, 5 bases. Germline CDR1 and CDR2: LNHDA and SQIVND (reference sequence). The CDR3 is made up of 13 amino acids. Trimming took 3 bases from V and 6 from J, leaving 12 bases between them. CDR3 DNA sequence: TGTGCCAGTAGTATGTGGCTCCAGGGCGAGCAGTACTTC. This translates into CASSMWLQGEQYF.

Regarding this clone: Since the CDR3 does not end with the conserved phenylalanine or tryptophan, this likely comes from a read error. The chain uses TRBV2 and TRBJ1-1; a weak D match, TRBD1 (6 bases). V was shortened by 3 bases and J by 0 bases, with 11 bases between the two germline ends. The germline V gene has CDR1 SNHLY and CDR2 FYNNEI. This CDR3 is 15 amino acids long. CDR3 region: CASSEGALVNTEAFV. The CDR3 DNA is TGTGCCAGCAGTGAGGGGGCCTTAGTGAACACTGAAGCTTTCGTT.

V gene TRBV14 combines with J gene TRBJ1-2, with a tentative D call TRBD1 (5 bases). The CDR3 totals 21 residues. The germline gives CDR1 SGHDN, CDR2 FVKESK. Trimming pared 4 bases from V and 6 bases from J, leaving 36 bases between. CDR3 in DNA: TGTGCCAGCAGCCGAAGAGGGGAGGCGACGTCCAGGGCTCACGGGGAAAATGGCTACACCTTC. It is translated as CASSRRGEATSRAHGENGYTF.

In DNA, the CDR3 is TGCGCCAGCAGCTTGTTGGTCGGGGTACAAGAGACCCAGTACTTC. This sequence encodes CASSLLVGVQETQYF. V is TRBV5-1 and J is TRBJ2-5, with D possibly TRBD2 on 5 matching bases. The V end lost 1 base, the J end lost 2 bases, and 12 bases lay between the germline ends. The CDR3 totals 15 residues. CDR1 is SGHRS and CDR2 is YFSETQ in the germline V gene.

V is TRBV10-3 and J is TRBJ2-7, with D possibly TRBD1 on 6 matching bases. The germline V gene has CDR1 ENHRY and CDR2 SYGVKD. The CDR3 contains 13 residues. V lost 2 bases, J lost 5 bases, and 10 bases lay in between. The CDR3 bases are TGTGCCATCAGTGAGAGACAGGCTGACGAGCAGTACTTC. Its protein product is CAISERQADEQYF.

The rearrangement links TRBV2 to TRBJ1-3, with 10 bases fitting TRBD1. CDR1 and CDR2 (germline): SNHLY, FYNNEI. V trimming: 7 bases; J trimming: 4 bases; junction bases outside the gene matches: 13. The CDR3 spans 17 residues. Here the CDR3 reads CASTTGTGVEGGNTIYF. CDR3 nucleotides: TGTGCCAGCACCACCGGGACAGGGGTAGAGGGAGGAAACACCATATATTTT.